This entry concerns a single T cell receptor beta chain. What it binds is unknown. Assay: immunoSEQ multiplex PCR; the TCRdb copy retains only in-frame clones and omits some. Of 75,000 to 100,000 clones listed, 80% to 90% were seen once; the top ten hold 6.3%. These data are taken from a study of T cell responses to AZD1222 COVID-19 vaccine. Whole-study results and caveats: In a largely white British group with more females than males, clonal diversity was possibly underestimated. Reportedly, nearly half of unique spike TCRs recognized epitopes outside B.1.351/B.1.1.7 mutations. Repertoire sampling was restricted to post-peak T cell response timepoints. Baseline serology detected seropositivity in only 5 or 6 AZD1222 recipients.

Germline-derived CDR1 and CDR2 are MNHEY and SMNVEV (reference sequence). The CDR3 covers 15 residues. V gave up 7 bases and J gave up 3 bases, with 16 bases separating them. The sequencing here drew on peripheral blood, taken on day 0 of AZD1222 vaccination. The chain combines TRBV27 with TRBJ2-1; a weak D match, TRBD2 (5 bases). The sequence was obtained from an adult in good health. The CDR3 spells CASTQASGSYNEQFF. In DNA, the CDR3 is TGTGCCAGCACGCAGGCCTCGGGGAGCTACAATGAGCAGTTCTTC.